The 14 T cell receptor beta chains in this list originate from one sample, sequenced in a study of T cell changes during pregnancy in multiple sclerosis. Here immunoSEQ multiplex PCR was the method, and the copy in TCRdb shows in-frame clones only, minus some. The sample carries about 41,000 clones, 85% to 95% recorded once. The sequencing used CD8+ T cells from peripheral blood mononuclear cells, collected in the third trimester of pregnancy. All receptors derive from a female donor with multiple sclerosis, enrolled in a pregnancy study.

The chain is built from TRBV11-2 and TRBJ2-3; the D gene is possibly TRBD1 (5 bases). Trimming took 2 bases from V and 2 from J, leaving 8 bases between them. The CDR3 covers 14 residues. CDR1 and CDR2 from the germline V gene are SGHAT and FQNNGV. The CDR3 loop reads CASSLPDTTDTQYF. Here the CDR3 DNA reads TGTGCCAGCAGCTTACCGGACACCACAGATACGCAGTATTTT.

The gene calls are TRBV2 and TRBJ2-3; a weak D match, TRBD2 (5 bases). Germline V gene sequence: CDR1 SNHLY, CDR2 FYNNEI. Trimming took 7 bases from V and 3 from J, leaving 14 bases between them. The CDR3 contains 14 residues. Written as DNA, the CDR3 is TGTGCCAGCATTCTCCGGGGTAGTACAGATACGCAGTATTTT. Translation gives CASILRGSTDTQYF.

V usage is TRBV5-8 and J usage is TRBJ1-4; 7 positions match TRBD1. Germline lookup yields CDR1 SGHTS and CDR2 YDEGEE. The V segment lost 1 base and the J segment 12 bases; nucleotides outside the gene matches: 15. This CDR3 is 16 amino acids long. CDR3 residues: CASSLNARGLMKELFF. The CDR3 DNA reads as TGTGCCAGCAGCTTGAATGCAAGGGGGCTCATGAAAGAACTGTTTTTT.

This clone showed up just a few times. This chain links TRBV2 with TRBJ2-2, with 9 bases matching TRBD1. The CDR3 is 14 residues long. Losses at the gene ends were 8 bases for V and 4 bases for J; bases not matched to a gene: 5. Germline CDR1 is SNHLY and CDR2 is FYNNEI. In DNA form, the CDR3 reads TGTGCCAGCGGAAAGACAGGGGGCACCGGGGAGCTGTTTTTT. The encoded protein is CASGKTGGTGELFF.

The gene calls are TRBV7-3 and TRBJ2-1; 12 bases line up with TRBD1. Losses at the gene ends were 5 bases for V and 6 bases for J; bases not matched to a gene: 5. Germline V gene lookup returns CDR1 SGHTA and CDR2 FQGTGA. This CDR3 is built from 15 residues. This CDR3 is CASSLGQGARNEQFF. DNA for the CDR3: TGTGCCAGCAGCCTGGGACAGGGGGCGCGCAATGAGCAGTTCTTC.

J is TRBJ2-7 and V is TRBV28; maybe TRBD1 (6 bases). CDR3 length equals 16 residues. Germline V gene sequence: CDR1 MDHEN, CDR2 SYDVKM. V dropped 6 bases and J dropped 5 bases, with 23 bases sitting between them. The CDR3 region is CASRPVNRAPGDEQYF. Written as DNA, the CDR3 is TGTGCCAGCAGACCGGTAAACAGGGCTCCCGGCGACGAGCAGTACTTC.

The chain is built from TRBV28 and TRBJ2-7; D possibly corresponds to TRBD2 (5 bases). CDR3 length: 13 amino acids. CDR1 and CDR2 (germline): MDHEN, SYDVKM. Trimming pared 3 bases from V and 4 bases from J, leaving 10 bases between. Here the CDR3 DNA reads TGTGCCAGCAGTTTGGGGTCGGGGTACGAGCAGTACTTC. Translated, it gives CASSLGSGYEQYF.

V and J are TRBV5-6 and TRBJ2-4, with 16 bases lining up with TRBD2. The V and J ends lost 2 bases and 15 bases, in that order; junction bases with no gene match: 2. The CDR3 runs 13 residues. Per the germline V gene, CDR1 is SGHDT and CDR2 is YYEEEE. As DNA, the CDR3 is TGTGCCAGCAGCTTTGGGACTAGCGGGGGGGCGTACTTC. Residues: CASSFGTSGGAYF.

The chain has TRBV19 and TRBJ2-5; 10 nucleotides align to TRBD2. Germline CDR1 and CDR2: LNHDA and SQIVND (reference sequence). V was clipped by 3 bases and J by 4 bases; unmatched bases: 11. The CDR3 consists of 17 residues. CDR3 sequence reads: CASSIFRLAGDGETQYF. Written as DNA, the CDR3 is TGTGCCAGTAGTATTTTCCGACTAGCGGGTGATGGAGAGACCCAGTACTTC. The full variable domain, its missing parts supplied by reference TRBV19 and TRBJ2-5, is DGGITQSPKYLFRKEGQNVTLSCEQNLNHDAMYWYRQDPGQGLRLIYYSQIVNDFQKGDIAEGYSVSREKKESFPLTVTSAQKNPTAFYLCASSIFRLAGDGETQYFGPGTRLLVL.

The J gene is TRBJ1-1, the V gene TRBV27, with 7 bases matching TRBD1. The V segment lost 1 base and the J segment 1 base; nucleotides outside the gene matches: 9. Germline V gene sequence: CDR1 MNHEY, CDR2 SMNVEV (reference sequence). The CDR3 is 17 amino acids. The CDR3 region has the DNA TGTGCCAGCAGTTTATACCGGACAGGAAGGGGGAACACTGAAGCTTTCTTT. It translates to CASSLYRTGRGNTEAFF.

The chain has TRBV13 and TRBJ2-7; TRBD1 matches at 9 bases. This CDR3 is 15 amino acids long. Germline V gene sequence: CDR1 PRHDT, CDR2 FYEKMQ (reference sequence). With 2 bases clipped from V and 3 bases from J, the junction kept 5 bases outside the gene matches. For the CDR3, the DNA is TGTGCCAGCAGCTTAACGGGACAGGGCCACTACGAGCAGTACTTC. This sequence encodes CASSLTGQGHYEQYF. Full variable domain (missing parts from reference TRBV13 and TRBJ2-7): AAGVIQSPRHLIKEKRETATLKCYPIPRHDTVYWYQQGPGQDPQFLISFYEKMQSDKGSIPDRFSAQQFSDYHSELNMSSLELGDSALYFCASSLTGQGHYEQYFGPGTRLTVT.

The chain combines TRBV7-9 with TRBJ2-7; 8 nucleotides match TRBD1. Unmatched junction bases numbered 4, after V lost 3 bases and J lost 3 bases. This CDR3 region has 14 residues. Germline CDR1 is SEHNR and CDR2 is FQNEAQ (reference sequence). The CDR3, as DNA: TGTGCCAGCAGCTTGGGACAGGAGCACTACGAGCAGTACTTC. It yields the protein CASSLGQEHYEQYF.

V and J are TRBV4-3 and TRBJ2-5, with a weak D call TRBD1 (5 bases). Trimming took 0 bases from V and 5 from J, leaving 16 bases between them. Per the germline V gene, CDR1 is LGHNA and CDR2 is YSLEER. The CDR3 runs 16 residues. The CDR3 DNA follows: TGCGCCAGCAGCCAAGATTTGGCAGGGAATGGTGAGACCCAGTACTTC. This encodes CASSQDLAGNGETQYF.

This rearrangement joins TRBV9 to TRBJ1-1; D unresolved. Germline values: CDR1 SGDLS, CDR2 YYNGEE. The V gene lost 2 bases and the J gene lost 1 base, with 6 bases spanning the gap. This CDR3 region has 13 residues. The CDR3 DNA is TGTGCCAGCAGCGTTTCAGGGAACACTGAAGCTTTCTTT. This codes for CASSVSGNTEAFF. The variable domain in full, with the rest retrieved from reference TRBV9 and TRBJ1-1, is DSGVTQTPKHLITATGQRVTLRCSPRSGDLSVYWYQQSLDQGLQFLIQYYNGEERAKGNILERFSAQQFPDLHSELNLSSLELGDSALYFCASSVSGNTEAFFGQGTRLTVV.